The T cell receptor (beta chain) under discussion was sequenced for a study of CD4+ T cells in melanoma. Trimming shortened V by 3 bases and J by 2 bases, and 9 bases separated the two germline ends. The CDR3 loop spans 14 amino acids. Germline CDR1 MNHEY, CDR2 SMNVEV (reference sequence). As for this clone: The antigen is unknown.

Study conclusions and caveats: Diverse differentiation states were reported for melanoma neoantigen-specific CD4+ T cells.

TCRdb's copy holds only in-frame clones and misses some; the assay was immunoSEQ multiplex PCR. The data hold roughly 110,000 clones, with 92% observed a single time. The sequence came from a human donor with melanoma. The V and J genes are TRBV27 and TRBJ2-3; D is ambiguous. Sample: peripheral blood. The CDR3 is CASSLSPFTDTQYF. As DNA, the CDR3 is TGTGCCAGCAGTTTGAGCCCTTTCACAGATACGCAGTATTTT.